This entry describes one T cell receptor beta chain. The clone's antigen remains unknown. No per-base quality is available; no much larger clone lies one base away. The sample is drawn from a study of T cell repertoires in cytomegalovirus infection (dated by TCRdb to between 2017 and 2020). Describing the broader study: Recently identified HLA-C-restricted CMV epitopes, whose presentation resists viral immunomodulation, were targeted by peptide stimulations together with well-studied HLA-B-restricted epitopes. The HLA type of each donor mattered for the analysis, because public TCR beta signatures pointed to carriage of CMV infection along with the matching HLA type.

From its cysteine to its phenylalanine, the CDR3 spans 15 amino acids. The entry retains the CDR3 DNA only, 45 bases that are in frame from base 1. The germline V gene (reference sequence) gives CDR1 as MNHEY and CDR2 as SMNVEV. V ends up 5 bases short and J 3 bases short, with an unmatched junction base count of 4. Sequencing was carried out with an Illumina HiSeq 1500. In-frame beta chains were kept once TCRdb had trimmed the public reads at Q25 with fastp and called clones with MiXCR. Records with the same CDR3 protein are collapsed into one entry carrying the most frequent genes and DNA. This sample has fewer than 350,000 distinct CDR3 sequences in its table, and about 29% of those were observed once. In total, the top ten clones hold over 15% of the sample. Taken with the paper, the label for treatment or condition translates to: in vitro stimulation with specific CMV peptide epitopes to enrich CMV-specific T cells.

Summary of the overall study and its limitations: In both this cohort and an independent roughly 330-donor cohort, the cumulative frequency of public TCR beta family members distinguished carriers of CMV infection plus the relevant HLA type. The ex vivo response was dominated by HLA-C-restricted CMV-specific TCR beta clonotypes, which also provided the single most frequent clonotype in two of eight donors.

Recombination linked TRBV27 to TRBJ1-5, with TRBD1 identical over 10 junction bases. The sequence came from a human donor in good health (CMV status not recorded). Some clones in this sample may be carry-over from other donors' samples. The input for sequencing was cultured PBMCs, taken from culture after CMV antigen stimulation. The CDR3 region: CASSRQGANNQPQHF. The DNA sequence follows: TGTGCCAGCAGTCGACAGGGGGCTAACAATCAGCCCCAGCATTTT.